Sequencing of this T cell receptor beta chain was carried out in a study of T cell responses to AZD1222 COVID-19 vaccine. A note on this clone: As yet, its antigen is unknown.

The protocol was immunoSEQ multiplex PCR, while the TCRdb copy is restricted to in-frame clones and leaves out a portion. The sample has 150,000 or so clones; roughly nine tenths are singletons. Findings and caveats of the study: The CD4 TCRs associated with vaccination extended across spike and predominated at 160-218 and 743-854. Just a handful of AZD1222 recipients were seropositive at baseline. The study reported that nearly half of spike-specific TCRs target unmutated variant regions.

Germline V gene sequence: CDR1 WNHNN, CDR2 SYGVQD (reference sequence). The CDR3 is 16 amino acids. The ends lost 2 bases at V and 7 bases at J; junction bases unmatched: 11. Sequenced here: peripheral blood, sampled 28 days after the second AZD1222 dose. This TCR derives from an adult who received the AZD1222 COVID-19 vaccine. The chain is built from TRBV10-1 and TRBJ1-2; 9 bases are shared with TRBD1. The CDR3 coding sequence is TGCGCCAGCAGTGAGCCCCGGACAGGGGAAATTTGTGGCTACACCTTC. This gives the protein CASSEPRTGEICGYTF.